These 4 T cell receptor beta chains share one sample of origin, sequenced in a study of blood T cell repertoires in COVID-19. Profiling relied on immunoSEQ multiplex PCR, and the TCRdb table lists in-frame clones only, not all of them. Counted here are 50,000 to 60,000 clones, 75% to 85% occurring once; the ten biggest clones make up 16%. Source material: peripheral blood. These receptors were collected from a man aged 40-55 years with acute or convalescent COVID-19.

The rearrangement uses TRBV27 and TRBJ2-2; D is perhaps TRBD1 or TRBD2 (10 bases each). The CDR3 is made up of 21 amino acids. In germline, CDR1 is MNHEY, CDR2 SMNVEV (reference sequence). With 5 bases removed from V and 3 bases from J, the gap between germline ends came to 31 bases. The DNA for the CDR3 is TGTGCCAGCAGTCTCCGGGACAGGGGAGCTAGCGGGAGAAGGTACACCGGGGAGCTGTTTTTT. This sequence encodes CASSLRDRGASGRRYTGELFF.

The chain couples TRBV18 to TRBJ1-1, with TRBD1 matching over 12 bases. V trimming: 4 bases; J trimming: 5 bases; junction bases outside the gene matches: 8. The germline V gene has CDR1 KGHSH and CDR2 LQKENI. The CDR3 runs 16 residues. The CDR3 coding sequence is TGTGCCAGCTCACTCCGGGGGACAGGGGGCGCGACTGAAGCTTTCTTT. This sequence encodes CASSLRGTGGATEAFF.

This clone came up once. V is TRBV19 and J is TRBJ2-2; 12 bases fit TRBD1. Trimming removed 6 bases from V and 8 bases from J; junction bases left unmatched: 22. CDR3 length equals 20 residues. Germline CDR1 reads LNHDA; CDR2 reads SQIVND (reference sequence). The CDR3, as DNA: TGTGCCAGTAGACACCGGGACAGGGGGCCCAGCGGGGGACCCACAGGGGAGCTGTTTTTT. Amino acid sequence: CASRHRDRGPSGGPTGELFF.

The chain links TRBV5-4 to TRBJ1-2; tentatively, D is TRBD1 (5 bases). Trimming shortened V by 4 bases and J by 5 bases, and 12 bases separated the two germline ends. Germline assignment: CDR1 SGHNT and CDR2 YYREEE (reference sequence). The CDR3 is 13 amino acids. The DNA of the CDR3 is TGTGCCAGCAGCCCTGGGGGGGAATATGGCTACACCTTC. Amino acid sequence: CASSPGGEYGYTF.